Following are 21 T cell receptor beta chains from one sample sequenced in a study of T cell responses to AZD1222 COVID-19 vaccine. TCRdb's table, derived via immunoSEQ multiplex PCR, lists solely in-frame clones and lacks some. The sample includes over 100,000 clones, roughly nine tenths seen only once; the top ten take about 6%. The sample consisted of peripheral blood, taken on day 0 of AZD1222 vaccination. The origin of the receptors is an adult in good health.

For the CDR3, the DNA is TGTGCCAGCAGTGACAGCAGGAGGTTGCCCCAGCATTTT. Protein: CASSDSRRLPQHF. The chain links TRBV6-1 to TRBJ1-5; D is undetermined. The CDR3 consists of 13 residues. Germline CDR1 is MNHNS and CDR2 is SASEGT. V was trimmed by 3 bases and J by 9 bases, leaving 12 bases between them.

J is TRBJ1-5 and V is TRBV14; D gene uncertain. There are 12 residues in the CDR3. V gave up 5 bases and J gave up 7 bases, with 9 bases separating them. CDR1 and CDR2 (germline): SGHDN, FVKESK. CDR3 in DNA: TGTGCCAGCAGCAGTGGAGGCCAGCCCCAGCATTTT. It yields the protein CASSSGGQPQHF.

The V and J genes are TRBV5-1 and TRBJ2-5; no clear D gene. In germline, CDR1 is SGHRS, CDR2 YFSETQ. CDR3 length: 14 amino acids. The V and J ends lost 5 bases and 2 bases respectively, with 13 bases between them. This chain's CDR3 is CASRPGVTQETQYF. The CDR3 DNA is TGCGCCAGCAGACCTGGAGTGACACAAGAGACCCAGTACTTC.

This clone was seen a few times. The chain links TRBV30 to TRBJ1-5; D remains ambiguous. CDR3 length: 13 amino acids. CDR1 GTSNPN and CDR2 SVGIG come from the germline V gene (reference sequence). Deletions cut 0 bases from V and 5 bases from J, with 8 bases between. CDR3 in amino acids: CAWSVTNHQPQHF. The DNA for the CDR3 is TGTGCCTGGAGTGTAACGAACCATCAGCCCCAGCATTTT.

This sequence joins TRBV10-3 and TRBJ2-1, with TRBD1 matching 11 bases. CDR3 length: 13 residues. V was pared by 11 bases and J by 12 bases, with 12 bases of the junction left unmatched. Germline V CDR1 and CDR2: ENHRY, SYGVKD. CDR3 protein: CAARDRGIFGQFF. CDR3 sequence (DNA): TGTGCCGCCCGGGACAGGGGGATATTTGGGCAGTTCTTC.

The chain has TRBV6-2 or TRBV6-3 and TRBJ1-1; perhaps TRBD1 as D (6 bases). CDR3 length: 19 residues. The V gene's germline CDR1 is MNHEY and CDR2 SVGEGT. The ends were cut back, 0 bases at V and 1 base at J, with 21 bases in the middle. In DNA form, the CDR3 reads TGTGCCAGCAGTTACTCGACCTGGGGGCTTGTTAAAACGAACACTGAAGCTTTCTTT. Protein: CASSYSTWGLVKTNTEAFF.

Notes on this clone: This specimen includes other DNA sequences encoding the same CDR3. This chain uses TRBV30 with TRBJ2-7; D not resolved. CDR1 and CDR2 from the germline V gene are GTSNPN and SVGIG (reference sequence). Trimming took 0 bases from V and 4 from J, leaving 4 bases between them. The CDR3 has 11 amino acids. CDR3 nucleotides: TGTGCCTGGAGTGTAGGATACGAGCAGTACTTC. Its translation: CAWSVGYEQYF.

The CDR3 loop reads CASRESTSGVYEQYF. Written as DNA, the CDR3 is TGCGCCAGCAGAGAGTCAACTAGCGGGGTTTACGAGCAGTACTTC. This sequence joins TRBV5-1 and TRBJ2-7; 10 bases align to TRBD2. Germline CDR1 is SGHRS and CDR2 is YFSETQ. This CDR3 has 15 amino acids. V gave up 5 bases and J gave up 4 bases; unmatched junction bases: 9. Drawing the rest from reference TRBV5-1 and TRBJ2-7, the complete variable domain is KAGVTQTPRYLIKTRGQQVTLSCSPISGHRSVSWYQQTPGQGLQFLFEYFSETQRNKGNFPGRFSGRQFSNSRSEMNVSTLELGDSALYLCASRESTSGVYEQYFGPGTRLTVT.

The chain links TRBV18 to TRBJ1-3; perhaps TRBD1 as D (5 bases). The CDR3 is made up of 17 amino acids. Trimming stripped 0 bases from V and 4 bases from J, with 16 bases between. Germline CDR1 and CDR2: KGHSH and LQKENI. CDR3 sequence: CASSPPNSGTSGNTIYF. The CDR3 region has the DNA TGTGCCAGCTCACCACCTAATTCCGGGACTTCAGGAAACACCATATATTTT.

The J gene is TRBJ1-1, the V gene TRBV29-1, with D possibly TRBD1 on 6 matching bases. This CDR3 comprises 13 residues. CDR1 SQVTM and CDR2 ANQGSEA come from the germline V gene. Trimming shortened V by 7 bases and J by 5 bases, and 17 bases separated the two germline ends. The CDR3 bases are TGCAGCGCCCACGGTACAGGGCGTACTGAAGCTTTCTTT. This translates into CSAHGTGRTEAFF.

This chain uses TRBV6-4 with TRBJ1-2, with D uncertain. V lost 1 base and J lost 10, with 19 bases in between. The CDR3 runs 15 residues. Germline V CDR1 and CDR2: MRHNA, SNTAGT. The CDR3 reads CASSDFWAGKSSYTF. The DNA for the CDR3 is TGTGCCAGCAGTGACTTTTGGGCAGGTAAGTCCTCCTACACCTTC.

This chain connects TRBV6-5 to TRBJ1-1; D gene unclear. V was pared by 10 bases and J by 5 bases, with 11 bases between. This CDR3 comprises 11 residues. The germline V gene has CDR1 MNHEY and CDR2 SVGAGI. The CDR3 reads CATRVGTEAFF. The DNA for the CDR3 is TGTGCCACCCGGGTGGGGACTGAAGCTTTCTTT.

This sequence joins TRBV6-5 and TRBJ1-2; tentatively, D is TRBD1 (5 bases). The CDR3 has 14 amino acids. The germline V gene has CDR1 MNHEY and CDR2 SVGAGI. V was pared by 4 bases and J by 3 bases, with 12 bases between. The CDR3, as DNA: TGTGCCAGCAGTTTGGACATCAGGGACTATGGCTACACCTTC. Translated: CASSLDIRDYGYTF.

The chain combines TRBV2 with TRBJ1-5; TRBD1 is a possible D gene (6 bases). This CDR3 region has 15 residues. Germline lookup yields CDR1 SNHLY and CDR2 FYNNEI. Trimming took off 8 bases at V and 4 bases at J, with 18 bases between the two ends. The CDR3 reads CASVLNGQLNQPQHF. In nucleotides, the CDR3 is TGTGCCAGCGTACTGAATGGACAGCTAAATCAGCCCCAGCATTTT. Filled out from reference TRBV2 and TRBJ1-5, the complete variable domain reads EPEVTQTPSHQVTQMGQEVILRCVPISNHLYFYWYRQILGQKVEFLVSFYNNEISEKSEIFDDQFSVERPDGSNFTLKIRSTKLEDSAMYFCASVLNGQLNQPQHFGDGTRLSIL.

The chain combines TRBV5-4 with TRBJ1-2; TRBD1 agrees at 7 bases. CDR1 and CDR2 (germline): SGHNT, YYREEE (reference sequence). CDR3 length: 15 amino acids. V lost 3 bases, J lost 6 bases, and 11 bases stayed unmatched. In DNA, the CDR3 is TGTGCCAGCAGCTGGCGGGACCAGGGGGGGAATGGCTACACCTTC. Its translation is CASSWRDQGGNGYTF.

The chain joins TRBV3-1 (or the pseudogene TRBV3-2) to TRBJ2-5; D might be TRBD2 (5 bases). In germline, CDR1 is LGHDT, CDR2 YNNKEL (reference sequence). This CDR3 comprises 18 residues. V was cut by 0 bases and J by 4 bases, with 21 bases left in between. This CDR3 is CASSQDQSPAPRGETQYF. CDR3 nucleotide sequence: TGTGCCAGCAGCCAAGATCAGTCCCCGGCGCCCCGGGGAGAGACCCAGTACTTC.

V is TRBV2 and J is TRBJ2-6, with no clear D. Germline V gene data show CDR1 as SNHLY and CDR2 as FYNNEI. The CDR3 sequence is 16 residues long. V dropped 3 bases and J dropped 4 bases, with 13 bases sitting between them. CDR3 nucleotide sequence: TGTGCCAGCAGTGATGACCCTACCCTCGGGGCCAACGTCCTGACTTTC. It encodes CASSDDPTLGANVLTF.

The rearrangement joins TRBV7-9 to TRBJ1-1; D might be TRBD1 (5 bases). Trimming removed 5 bases from V and 5 bases from J, with 12 bases in between. This CDR3 is built from 13 residues. In germline, CDR1 is SEHNR, CDR2 FQNEAQ (reference sequence). CDR3 region: CASSPWGKTEAFF. DNA for the CDR3: TGTGCCAGCAGCCCCTGGGGGAAAACTGAAGCTTTCTTT.

The chain employs TRBV27 and TRBJ1-5, with TRBD1 identical over 8 bases. Trimming took 7 bases from V and 4 from J; bases not matched to a gene: 6. CDR1 and CDR2 from the germline V gene are MNHEY and SMNVEV (reference sequence). This CDR3 region has 14 residues. CDR3 sequence: CASKRQGSNQPQHF. CDR3 DNA: TGTGCCAGCAAACGACAGGGGTCGAATCAGCCCCAGCATTTT.

The V and J genes are TRBV9 and TRBJ1-3, with TRBD1 identical over 9 bases. The V gene's germline CDR1 is SGDLS and CDR2 YYNGEE. CDR3 length equals 15 residues. J was trimmed by 1 base and V by 3 bases; bases with no gene match: 2. CDR3 in DNA: TGTGCCAGCAGCGGGACAGGGGTTTCTGGAAACACCATATATTTT. Its translation: CASSGTGVSGNTIYF.

The chain employs TRBV5-1 and TRBJ2-3; 11 nucleotides line up with TRBD2. Unmatched junction bases numbered 12, after V lost 4 bases and J lost 5 bases. The length of the CDR3 is 17 residues. Per the germline V gene, CDR1 is SGHRS and CDR2 is YFSETQ. CDR3 protein: CASSPGASGGRGDTQYF. The CDR3 DNA reads TGCGCCAGCAGCCCCGGGGCTAGCGGGGGGAGAGGAGATACGCAGTATTTT.